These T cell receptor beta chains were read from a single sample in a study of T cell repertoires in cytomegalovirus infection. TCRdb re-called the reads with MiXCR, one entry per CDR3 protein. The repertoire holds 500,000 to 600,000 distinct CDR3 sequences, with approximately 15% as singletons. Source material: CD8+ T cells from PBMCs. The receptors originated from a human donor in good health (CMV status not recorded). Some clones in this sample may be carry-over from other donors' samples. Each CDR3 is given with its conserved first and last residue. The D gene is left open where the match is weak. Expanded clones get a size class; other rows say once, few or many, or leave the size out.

TGTGCCAGCAGCTTAGGGGCAGGGGATGAAAAACTGTTTTTT,CASSLGAGDEKLFF,many,NA,TRBV7-2,TRBJ1-4
TGTGGATCGGGGGACGGGTACGAGCAGTACTTC,CGSGDGYEQYF,few,NA,TRBV19,TRBJ2-7
TGCAGTGCTCACGGACCGGGCAAAAACATTCAGTACTTC,CSAHGPGKNIQYF,NA,NA,TRBV20-1,TRBJ2-4
TGTGCCAGCAGTCCGGGACAGAGGGTTGGAAACACCATATATTTT,CASSPGQRVGNTIYF,few,TRBD1,TRBV28,TRBJ1-3
TGTGCCAGCAGTTCCCGGACCCTTGGAAACACCATATATTTT,CASSSRTLGNTIYF,once,NA,TRBV6-8,TRBJ1-3
TGTGCCAGCAGCTATACAACAGATACGCAGTATTTT,CASSYTTDTQYF,few,NA,TRBV11-3,TRBJ2-3
TGCGCCAGCAGCGGGGGGGCCGGGGAGCTGTTTTTT,CASSGGAGELFF,many,TRBD2,TRBV10-2,TRBJ2-2
TGTGCCAGCAGCTTAGTAGTGGACAGCTCTCTCAACTATGGCTACACCTTC,CASSLVVDSSLNYGYTF,many,NA,TRBV11-2,TRBJ1-2
TGTGCCACCAGCGGGGACGGGGGTCAGCCCCAGCATTTT,CATSGDGGQPQHF,many,NA,TRBV15,TRBJ1-5
TGTGCCAGCAGCTTAGACGAGGACATGCAAGGCTACACCTTC,CASSLDEDMQGYTF,many,NA,TRBV7-6,TRBJ1-2
TGTGCCAGTAGTCCACGGGACAGGGGGCCCGTCTACGAGCAGTACTTC,CASSPRDRGPVYEQYF,many,TRBD1,TRBV19,TRBJ2-7